This entry concerns a single T cell receptor (beta chain). The data originate from a study of blood T cell repertoires in COVID-19. Study-wide context: There were acute and convalescent COVID-19 samples, and they came from the United States, Italy and Spain. In each case, the material was cDNA or gDNA derived from T cells, B-cell-depleted T cells, or PBMCs.

V was shortened by 4 bases and J by 3 bases, with 16 bases between the two germline ends. The CDR3 totals 15 residues. The germline V gene has CDR1 SEHNR and CDR2 FQNEAQ (reference sequence). Methods used by the authors: From reference gene primer amplification, estimates of nucleated cell counts were derived. Profiling relied on immunoSEQ multiplex PCR, and the TCRdb table lists in-frame clones only, not all of them. That table supplies the V and J calls and clone size; D and trimming were determined from the DNA. The sample yields about 140,000 clones, roughly 84% seen once. The origin of this receptor is a man between 60 and 70 years old with active or convalescent COVID-19. This sequence joins TRBV7-9 and TRBJ2-7, with D possibly being TRBD2 (6 bases). The material sequenced was peripheral blood. CDR3 residues: CASSSTGTDYYEQYF. In nucleotides, the CDR3 is TGTGCCAGCAGCTCCACCGGGACGGACTACTACGAGCAGTACTTC.